This TCR beta chain was sequenced for a study of blood T cell repertoires in COVID-19. Turning to the study itself: Both acute and convalescent COVID-19 samples were obtained from the United States, Italy and Spain. The cDNA or gDNA used as material had been derived from T cells, B-cell-depleted T cells, or PBMCs.

CDR3 length: 15 amino acids. Trimming left V 3 bases short and J 8 bases short, with 14 bases between. Germline CDR1 is KGHSH and CDR2 is LQKENI. This clone is a singleton in its sample. Profiling relied on immunoSEQ multiplex PCR, and the TCRdb table lists in-frame clones only, not all of them. The sample lists tens of thousands of clones; about 86% were seen once. This clonotype was sampled from a man aged 50 to 60 with active COVID-19. Source material: peripheral blood. This chain uses TRBV18 with TRBJ1-6; no definite D call. The CDR3 reads CASSPDGRKDSPLHF. The CDR3 nucleotides are TGTGCCAGCTCACCGGACGGGAGAAAGGATTCACCCCTCCACTTT.